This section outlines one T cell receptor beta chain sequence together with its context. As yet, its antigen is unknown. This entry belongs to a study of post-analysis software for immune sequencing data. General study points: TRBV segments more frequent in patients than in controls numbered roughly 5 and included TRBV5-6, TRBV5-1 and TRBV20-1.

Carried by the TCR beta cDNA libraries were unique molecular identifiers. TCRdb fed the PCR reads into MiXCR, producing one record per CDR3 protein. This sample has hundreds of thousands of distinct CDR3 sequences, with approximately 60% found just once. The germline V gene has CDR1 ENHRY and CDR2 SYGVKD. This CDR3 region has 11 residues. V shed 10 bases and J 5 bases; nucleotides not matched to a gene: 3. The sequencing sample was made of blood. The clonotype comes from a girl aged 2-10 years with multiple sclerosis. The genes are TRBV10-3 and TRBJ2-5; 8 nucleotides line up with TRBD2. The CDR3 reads CATGRGETQYF. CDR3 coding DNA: TGTGCCACCGGGAGGGGCGAGACCCAGTACTTC.